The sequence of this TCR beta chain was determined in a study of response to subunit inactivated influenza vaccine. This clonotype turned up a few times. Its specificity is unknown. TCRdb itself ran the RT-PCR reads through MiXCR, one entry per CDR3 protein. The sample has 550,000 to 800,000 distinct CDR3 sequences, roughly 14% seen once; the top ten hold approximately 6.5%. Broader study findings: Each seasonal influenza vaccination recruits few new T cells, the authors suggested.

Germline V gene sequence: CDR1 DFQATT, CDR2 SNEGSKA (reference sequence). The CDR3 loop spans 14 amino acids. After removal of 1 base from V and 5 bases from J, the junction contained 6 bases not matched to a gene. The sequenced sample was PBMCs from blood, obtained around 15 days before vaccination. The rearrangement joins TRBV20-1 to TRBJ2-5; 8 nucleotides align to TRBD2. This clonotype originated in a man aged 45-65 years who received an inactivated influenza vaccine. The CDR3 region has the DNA TGCAGTGCTAGAGGGACTAGCCTGCAGGAGACCCAGTACTTC. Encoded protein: CSARGTSLQETQYF.